This T cell receptor (beta chain) was identified in a study of Graves' ophthalmopathy and Graves' hyperthyroidism. Study outcomes and limitations: In separating ophthalmopathy from stable hyperthyroidism, a 13-signature model achieved roughly 89% sensitivity and 65% to 84% specificity. Most thyroid clonotypes with frequency above 0.001 were detected in blood too.

RNA served as the template for amplifying TCR beta CDR3 regions. Following a first-round RT-PCR that used HTBI primers, a second-round multiplex PCR was carried out. TCRdb reanalysed the multiplex PCR reads using MiXCR and keeps one entry per CDR3 protein. The sample holds around 600,000 distinct CDR3 sequences; 35% to 45% are singletons and the top ten take more than 3%. Germline CDR1 is MGHDK and CDR2 is SYGVNS. The CDR3 extends over 16 amino acids. Trimming removed 5 bases from V and 0 bases from J, with 11 bases in between. This clonotype was counted at least ten times. What it recognizes is unknown.

The receptor was isolated from an adult man with Graves' ophthalmopathy. Sequences were obtained from peripheral blood. The J gene is TRBJ2-6, the V gene TRBV25-1; D could derive from TRBD1 or TRBD2 (5 bases each). The CDR3 nucleotides read TGTGCCAGCAGTTTTGGGGGTTTCTCTGGGGCCAACGTCCTGACTTTC. Its protein product is CASSFGGFSGANVLTF.